The entry below describes one T cell receptor (beta chain). Its antigen is unknown. The data were produced by immunoSEQ multiplex PCR, yet TCRdb's version contains in-frame clones alone and is incomplete. This table has about 1.9 million clones, approximately 92% appearing once. These data are taken from a study of shared clonotypes between healthy human individuals. In the study overall: There were three CD4 naive, three CD4 memory, two CD8 naive and one CD8 memory plates per donor. Study outcomes and limitations: The study found lower generation probabilities in non-shared clonotypes than in those shared by all four donors.

The CDR3 extends over 16 amino acids. V dropped 5 bases and J dropped 2; count of bases not matched to a gene: 10. Germline V gene sequence: CDR1 SGHTA, CDR2 FQGTGA. CD8 cells regarded as naive lacked CD45RO, were positively chosen for CCR7, and omitted terminally differentiated effector memory CD45RA+ cells. There were no recent acute infections or vaccinations among the donors, who were healthy HIV-negative adults. The clonotype comes from a man aged 18 to 30 in good health. Some clones in this sample may be carry-over from other donors' samples. The sample was naive CD8+ T cells from PBMCs. The chain combines TRBV7-3 with TRBJ2-3; TRBD1 agrees at 7 bases. The DNA for the CDR3 is TGTGCCAGCAGCCCTGATTTGACAGGGCTCACAGATACGCAGTATTTT. Translated: CASSPDLTGLTDTQYF. The full variable domain, its missing parts supplied by reference TRBV7-3 and TRBJ2-3, is GAGVSQTPSNKVTEKGKYVELRCDPISGHTALYWYRQSLGQGPEFLIYFQGTGAADDSGLPNDRFFAVRPEGSVSTLKIQRTERGDSAVYLCASSPDLTGLTDTQYFGPGTRLTVL.